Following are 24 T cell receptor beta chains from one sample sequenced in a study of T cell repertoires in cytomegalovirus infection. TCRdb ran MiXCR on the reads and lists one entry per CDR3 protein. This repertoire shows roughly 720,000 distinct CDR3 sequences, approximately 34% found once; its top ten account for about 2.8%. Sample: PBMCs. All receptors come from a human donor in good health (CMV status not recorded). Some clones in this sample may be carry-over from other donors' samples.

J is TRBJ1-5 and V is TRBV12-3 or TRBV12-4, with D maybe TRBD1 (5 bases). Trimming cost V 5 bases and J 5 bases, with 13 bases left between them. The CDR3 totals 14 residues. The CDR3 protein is CASSPPAGYQPQHF. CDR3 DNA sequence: TGTGCCAGCAGTCCCCCCGCAGGGTATCAGCCCCAGCATTTT.

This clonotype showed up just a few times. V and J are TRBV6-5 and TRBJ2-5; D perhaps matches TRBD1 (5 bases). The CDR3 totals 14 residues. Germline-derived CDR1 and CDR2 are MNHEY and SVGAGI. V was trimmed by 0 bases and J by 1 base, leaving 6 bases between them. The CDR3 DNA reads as TGTGCCAGCAGTTACTCCAGGGTCCAAGAGACCCAGTACTTC. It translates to CASSYSRVQETQYF.

The CDR3 nucleotides are TGTGCCAGTAGTATAAGGTTCCTCACTGAAGCTTTCTTT. Its protein product is CASSIRFLTEAFF. This sequence joins TRBV19 and TRBJ1-1; D unclear. V lost 2 bases and J 4 bases, leaving 8 bases between the germline ends. Germline V gene data show CDR1 as LNHDA and CDR2 as SQIVND (reference sequence). The CDR3 is 13 residues long.

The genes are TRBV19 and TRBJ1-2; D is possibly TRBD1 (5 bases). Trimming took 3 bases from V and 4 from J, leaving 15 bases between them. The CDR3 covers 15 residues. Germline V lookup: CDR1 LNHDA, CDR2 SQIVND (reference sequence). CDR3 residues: CASSMGPGPLYGYTF. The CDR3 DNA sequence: TGTGCCAGTAGTATGGGACCCGGACCCCTCTATGGCTACACCTTC.

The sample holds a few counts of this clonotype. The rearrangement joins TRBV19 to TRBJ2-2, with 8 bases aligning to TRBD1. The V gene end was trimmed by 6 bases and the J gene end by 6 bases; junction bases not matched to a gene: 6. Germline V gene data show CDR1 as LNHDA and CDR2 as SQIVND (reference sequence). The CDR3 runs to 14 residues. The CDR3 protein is CASRKQGGSGELFF. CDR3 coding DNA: TGTGCCAGTAGGAAACAGGGGGGCTCCGGGGAGCTGTTTTTT. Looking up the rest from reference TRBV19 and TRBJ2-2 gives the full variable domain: DGGITQSPKYLFRKEGQNVTLSCEQNLNHDAMYWYRQDPGQGLRLIYYSQIVNDFQKGDIAEGYSVSREKKESFPLTVTSAQKNPTAFYLCASRKQGGSGELFFGEGSRLTVL.

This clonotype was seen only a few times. As DNA, the CDR3 is TGTGCCAGCAGCCCACGGACAGGGGCCCTCCGGAACACTGAAGCTTTCTTT. Encoded protein: CASSPRTGALRNTEAFF. This rearrangement joins TRBV9 to TRBJ1-1; 9 bases are shared with TRBD1. CDR3 size: 17 residues. Trimming took 4 bases from V and 1 from J; bases not matched to a gene: 11. Germline V gene sequence: CDR1 SGDLS, CDR2 YYNGEE.

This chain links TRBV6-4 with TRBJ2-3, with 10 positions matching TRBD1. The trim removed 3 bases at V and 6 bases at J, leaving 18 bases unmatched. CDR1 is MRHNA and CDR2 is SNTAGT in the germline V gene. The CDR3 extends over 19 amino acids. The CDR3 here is CASSDSASGTGAARDTQYF. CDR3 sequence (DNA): TGTGCCAGCAGTGATTCGGCTTCTGGGACAGGGGCCGCCCGGGATACGCAGTATTTT.

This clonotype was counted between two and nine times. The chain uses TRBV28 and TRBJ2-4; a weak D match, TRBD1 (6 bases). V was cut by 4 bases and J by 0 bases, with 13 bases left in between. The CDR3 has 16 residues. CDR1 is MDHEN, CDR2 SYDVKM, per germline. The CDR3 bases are TGTGCCAGCAGTTCTCCATGGGGGCTAGCCAAAAACATTCAGTACTTC. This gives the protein CASSSPWGLAKNIQYF.

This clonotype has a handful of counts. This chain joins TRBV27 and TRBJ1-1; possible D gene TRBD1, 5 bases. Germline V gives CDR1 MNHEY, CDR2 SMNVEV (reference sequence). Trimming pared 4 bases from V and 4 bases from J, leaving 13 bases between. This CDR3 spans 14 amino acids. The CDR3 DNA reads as TGTGCCAGCAGTTGGGGCACCAGCGGCACTGAAGCTTTCTTT. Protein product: CASSWGTSGTEAFF.

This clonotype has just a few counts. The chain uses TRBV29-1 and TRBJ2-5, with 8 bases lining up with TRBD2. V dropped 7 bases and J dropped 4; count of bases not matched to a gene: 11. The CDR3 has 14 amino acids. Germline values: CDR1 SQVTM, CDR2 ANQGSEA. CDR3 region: CSARAGGQPETQYF. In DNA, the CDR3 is TGCAGCGCCAGGGCGGGGGGCCAGCCAGAGACCCAGTACTTC.

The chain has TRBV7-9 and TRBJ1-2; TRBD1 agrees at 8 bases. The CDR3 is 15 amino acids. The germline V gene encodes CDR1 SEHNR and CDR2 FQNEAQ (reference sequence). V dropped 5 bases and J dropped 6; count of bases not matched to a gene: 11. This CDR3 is CASSQLTGEVNGYTF. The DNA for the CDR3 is TGTGCCAGCAGCCAACTGACAGGGGAGGTAAATGGCTACACCTTC.

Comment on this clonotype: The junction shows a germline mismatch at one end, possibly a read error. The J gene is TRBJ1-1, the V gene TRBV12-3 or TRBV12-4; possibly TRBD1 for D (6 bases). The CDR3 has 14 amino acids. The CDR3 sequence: CASSLRGLNTDAFF. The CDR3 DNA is TGTGCCAGCAGTTTAAGGGGGTTGAACACTGACGCTTTCTTT.

The CDR3 DNA follows: TGTGCCAGCAGCCTCGGGCCGATCAATGAGCAGTTCTTC. This sequence encodes CASSLGPINEQFF. The chain uses TRBV7-3 and TRBJ2-1, with D uncertain. The V and J ends lost 5 bases and 6 bases respectively, with 11 bases between them. From germline, CDR1 is SGHTA and CDR2 FQGTGA. The CDR3 spans 13 residues.

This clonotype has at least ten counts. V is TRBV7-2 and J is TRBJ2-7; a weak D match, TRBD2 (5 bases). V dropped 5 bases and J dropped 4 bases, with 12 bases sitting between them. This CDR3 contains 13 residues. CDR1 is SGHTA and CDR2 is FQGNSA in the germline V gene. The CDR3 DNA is TGTGCCAGCAGCCCCCGGACTTCATACGAGCAGTACTTC. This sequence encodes CASSPRTSYEQYF.

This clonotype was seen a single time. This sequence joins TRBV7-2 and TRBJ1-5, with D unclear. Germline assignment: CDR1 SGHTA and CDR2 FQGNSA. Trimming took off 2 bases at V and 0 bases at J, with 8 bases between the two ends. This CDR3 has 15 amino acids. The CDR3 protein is CASSLSDYSNQPQHF. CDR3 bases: TGTGCCAGCAGCTTATCAGACTATAGCAATCAGCCCCAGCATTTT.

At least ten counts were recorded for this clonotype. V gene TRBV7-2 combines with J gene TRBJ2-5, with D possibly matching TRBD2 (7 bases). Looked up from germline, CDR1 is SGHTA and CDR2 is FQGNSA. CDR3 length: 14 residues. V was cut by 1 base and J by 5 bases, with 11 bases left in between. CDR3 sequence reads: CASSLVGGGETQYF. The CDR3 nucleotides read TGTGCCAGCAGCTTAGTAGGGGGGGGGGAGACCCAGTACTTC.

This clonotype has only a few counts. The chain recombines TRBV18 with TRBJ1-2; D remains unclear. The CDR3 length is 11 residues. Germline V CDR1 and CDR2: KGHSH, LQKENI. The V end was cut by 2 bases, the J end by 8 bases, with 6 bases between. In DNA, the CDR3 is TGTGCCAGCTCACCATCCGACGGCTACACCTTC. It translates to CASSPSDGYTF. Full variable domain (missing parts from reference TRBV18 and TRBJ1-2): NAGVMQNPRHLVRRRGQEARLRCSPMKGHSHVYWYRQLPEEGLKFMVYLQKENIIDESGMPKERFSAEFPKEGPSILRIQQVVRGDSAAYFCASSPSDGYTFGSGTRLTVV.

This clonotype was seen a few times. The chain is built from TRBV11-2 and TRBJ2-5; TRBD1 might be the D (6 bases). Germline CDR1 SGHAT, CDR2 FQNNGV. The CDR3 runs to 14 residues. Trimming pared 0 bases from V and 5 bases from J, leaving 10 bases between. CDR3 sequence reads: CASSLDARGETQYF. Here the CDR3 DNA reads TGTGCCAGCAGCTTAGATGCCAGGGGCGAGACCCAGTACTTC.

The CDR3 DNA follows: TGTGCCAGCAGTTTGGGGGGAGTGCTGTCTGGAAACACCATATATTTT. It is translated as CASSLGGVLSGNTIYF. The chain couples TRBV6-5 to TRBJ1-3, with D possibly matching TRBD1 (5 bases). Per the germline V gene, CDR1 is MNHEY and CDR2 is SVGAGI. Trimming pared 4 bases from V and 1 base from J, leaving 14 bases between. The CDR3 is 16 residues long.

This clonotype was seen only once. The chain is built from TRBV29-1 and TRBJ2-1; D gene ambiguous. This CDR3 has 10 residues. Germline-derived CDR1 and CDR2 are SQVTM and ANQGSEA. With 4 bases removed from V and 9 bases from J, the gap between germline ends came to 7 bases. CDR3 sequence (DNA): TGCAGCGTTGCTGAAACTGAGCAGTTCTTC. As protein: CSVAETEQFF.

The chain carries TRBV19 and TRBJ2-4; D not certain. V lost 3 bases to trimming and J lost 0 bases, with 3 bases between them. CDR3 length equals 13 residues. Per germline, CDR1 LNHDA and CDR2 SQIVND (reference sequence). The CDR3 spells CASSILAKNIQYF. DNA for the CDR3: TGTGCCAGTAGTATTCTAGCCAAAAACATTCAGTACTTC. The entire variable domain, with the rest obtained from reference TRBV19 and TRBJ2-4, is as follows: DGGITQSPKYLFRKEGQNVTLSCEQNLNHDAMYWYRQDPGQGLRLIYYSQIVNDFQKGDIAEGYSVSREKKESFPLTVTSAQKNPTAFYLCASSILAKNIQYFGAGTRLSVL.

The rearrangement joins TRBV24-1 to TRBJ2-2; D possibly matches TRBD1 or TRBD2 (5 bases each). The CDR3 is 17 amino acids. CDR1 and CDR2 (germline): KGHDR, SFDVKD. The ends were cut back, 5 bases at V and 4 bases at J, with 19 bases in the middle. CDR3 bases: TGTGCCACCAGTGCCCTTCCGGGACGAGTCGGCACCGGGGAGCTGTTTTTT. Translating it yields CATSALPGRVGTGELFF.

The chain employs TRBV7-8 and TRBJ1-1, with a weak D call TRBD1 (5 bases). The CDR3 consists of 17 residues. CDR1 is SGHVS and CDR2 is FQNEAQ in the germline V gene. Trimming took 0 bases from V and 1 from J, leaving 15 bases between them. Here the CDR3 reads CASSLAHPGGGNTEAFF. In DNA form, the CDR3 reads TGTGCCAGCAGCTTAGCCCATCCGGGCGGGGGGAACACTGAAGCTTTCTTT.

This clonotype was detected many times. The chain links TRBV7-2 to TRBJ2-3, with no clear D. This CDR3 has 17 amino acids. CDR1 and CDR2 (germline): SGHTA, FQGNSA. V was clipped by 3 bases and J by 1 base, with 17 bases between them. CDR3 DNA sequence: TGTGCCAGCAGCTTGGCTGCTCTTGGAGCCCGCACAGATACGCAGTATTTT. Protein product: CASSLAALGARTDTQYF.